Included here is one TCR beta chain sequence, with context. V was pared by 2 bases and J by 1 base, with 13 bases of the junction left unmatched. Germline CDR1 reads MDHEN; CDR2 reads SYDVKM. The CDR3 consists of 19 residues. Some clones are missing from TCRdb's copy, which holds only in-frame ones; the method was immunoSEQ multiplex PCR. The table has 20,000 or so clones, 80% to 95% seen once. This entry is derived from a study of T cell changes during pregnancy in multiple sclerosis. This sample comprised CD4+ T cells from peripheral blood mononuclear cells, obtained after pregnancy. The clonotype originates from a female donor in good health, enrolled as a control in a pregnancy study. J is TRBJ2-3 and V is TRBV28; the match to TRBD2 covers 9 bases. The CDR3 sequence: CASSLDRLGAGGGTDTQYF. CDR3 nucleotide sequence: TGTGCCAGCAGTTTAGACCGTTTAGGAGCGGGAGGTGGCACAGATACGCAGTATTTT.